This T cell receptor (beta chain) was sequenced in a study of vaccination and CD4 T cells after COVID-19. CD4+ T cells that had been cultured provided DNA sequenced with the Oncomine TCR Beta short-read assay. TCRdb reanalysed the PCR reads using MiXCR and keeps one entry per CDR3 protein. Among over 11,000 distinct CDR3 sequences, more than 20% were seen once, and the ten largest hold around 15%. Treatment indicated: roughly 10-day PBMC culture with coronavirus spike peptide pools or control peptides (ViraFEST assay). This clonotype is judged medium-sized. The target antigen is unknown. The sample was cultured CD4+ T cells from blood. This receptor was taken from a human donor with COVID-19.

The CDR3 is CASSDRQGADGYTF. CDR3 DNA: TGTGCCAGCAGTGATAGACAGGGGGCGGATGGCTACACCTTC. This chain joins TRBV6-1 and TRBJ1-2; 10 bases match TRBD1. V was clipped by 3 bases and J by 6 bases; unmatched bases: 4. The CDR3 consists of 14 residues. The V gene's germline CDR1 is MNHNS and CDR2 SASEGT.